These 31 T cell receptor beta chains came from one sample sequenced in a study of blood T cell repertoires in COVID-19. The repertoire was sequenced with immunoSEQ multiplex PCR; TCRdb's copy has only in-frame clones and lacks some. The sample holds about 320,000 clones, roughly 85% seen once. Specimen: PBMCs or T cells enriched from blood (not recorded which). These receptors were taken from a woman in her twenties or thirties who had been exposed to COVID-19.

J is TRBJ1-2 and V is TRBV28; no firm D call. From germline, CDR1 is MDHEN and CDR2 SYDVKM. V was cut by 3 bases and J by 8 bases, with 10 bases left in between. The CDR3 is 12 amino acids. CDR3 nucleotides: TGTGCCAGCAGTTTTCTCCCGGGGGGCTACACCTTC. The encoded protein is CASSFLPGGYTF.

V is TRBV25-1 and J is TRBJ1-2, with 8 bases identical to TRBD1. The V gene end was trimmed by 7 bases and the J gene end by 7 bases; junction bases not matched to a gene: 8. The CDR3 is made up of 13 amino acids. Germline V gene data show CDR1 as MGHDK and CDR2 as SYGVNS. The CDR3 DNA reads TGTGCCAGCATTGGGACAGGTTCCAGTGGCTACACCTTC. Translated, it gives CASIGTGSSGYTF.

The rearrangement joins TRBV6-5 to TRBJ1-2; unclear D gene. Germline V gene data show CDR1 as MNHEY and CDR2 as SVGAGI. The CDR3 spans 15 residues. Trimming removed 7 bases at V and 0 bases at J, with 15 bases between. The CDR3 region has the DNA TGTGCCAGCATAGAGGCAATGAACCCTAACTATGGCTACACCTTC. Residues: CASIEAMNPNYGYTF.

CDR3 nucleotides: TGTGCCACCAGCACGGGTACTAGCGGGAAAGGGAATGAGCAGTTCTTC. It is translated as CATSTGTSGKGNEQFF. The chain is built from TRBV15 and TRBJ2-1; the match to TRBD2 covers 10 bases. Trimming removed 4 bases from V and 7 bases from J; junction bases left unmatched: 10. CDR3 length: 16 amino acids. Germline V gene lookup returns CDR1 LNHNV and CDR2 YYDKDF (reference sequence).

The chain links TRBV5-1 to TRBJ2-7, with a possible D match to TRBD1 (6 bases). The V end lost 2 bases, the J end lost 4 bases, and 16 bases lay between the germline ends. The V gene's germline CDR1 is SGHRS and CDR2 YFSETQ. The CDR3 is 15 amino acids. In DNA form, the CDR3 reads TGCGCCAGCAGCTTTGCCGGGACATGGGGGTACGAGCAGTACTTC. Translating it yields CASSFAGTWGYEQYF.

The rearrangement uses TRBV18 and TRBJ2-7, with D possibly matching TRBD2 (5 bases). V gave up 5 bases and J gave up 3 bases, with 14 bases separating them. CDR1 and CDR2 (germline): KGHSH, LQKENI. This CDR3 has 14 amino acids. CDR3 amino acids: CASSTRVNGYEQYF. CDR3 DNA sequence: TGTGCCAGCTCAACGAGGGTAAATGGCTACGAGCAGTACTTC.

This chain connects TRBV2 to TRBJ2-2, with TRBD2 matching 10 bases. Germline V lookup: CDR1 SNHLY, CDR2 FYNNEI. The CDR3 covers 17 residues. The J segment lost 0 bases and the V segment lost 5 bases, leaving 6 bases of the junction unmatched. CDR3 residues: CASSRLAGRANTGELFF. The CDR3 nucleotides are TGTGCCAGCAGTAGACTAGCGGGCCGCGCGAACACCGGGGAGCTGTTTTTT. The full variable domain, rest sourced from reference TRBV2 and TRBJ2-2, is EPEVTQTPSHQVTQMGQEVILRCVPISNHLYFYWYRQILGQKVEFLVSFYNNEISEKSEIFDDQFSVERPDGSNFTLKIRSTKLEDSAMYFCASSRLAGRANTGELFFGEGSRLTVL.

The CDR3: CATRTGPTYEQYF. In nucleotides, the CDR3 is TGCGCCACCAGGACAGGGCCCACCTACGAGCAGTACTTC. The chain uses TRBV5-1 and TRBJ2-7; 8 bases align to TRBD1. This CDR3 is 13 amino acids long. V trimming: 9 bases; J trimming: 2 bases; junction bases outside the gene matches: 7. Germline CDR1 reads SGHRS; CDR2 reads YFSETQ.

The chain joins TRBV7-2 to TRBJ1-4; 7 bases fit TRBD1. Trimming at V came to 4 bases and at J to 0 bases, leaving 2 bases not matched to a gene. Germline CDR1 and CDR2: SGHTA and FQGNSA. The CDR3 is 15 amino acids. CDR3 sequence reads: CASSYQGATNEKLFF. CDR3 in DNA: TGTGCCAGCAGCTACCAGGGGGCAACTAATGAAAAACTGTTTTTT.

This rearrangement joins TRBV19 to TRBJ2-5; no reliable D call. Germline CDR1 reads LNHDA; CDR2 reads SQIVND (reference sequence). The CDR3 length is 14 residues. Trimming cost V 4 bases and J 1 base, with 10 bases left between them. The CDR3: CASSNRRSQETQYF. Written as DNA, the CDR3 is TGTGCCAGTAGTAACCGACGGAGCCAAGAGACCCAGTACTTC.

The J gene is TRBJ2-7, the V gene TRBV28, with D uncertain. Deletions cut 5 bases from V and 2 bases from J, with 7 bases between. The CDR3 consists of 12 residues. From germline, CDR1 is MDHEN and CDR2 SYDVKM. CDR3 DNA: TGTGCCAGCAGTCGACATCCCTACGAGCAGTACTTC. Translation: CASSRHPYEQYF.

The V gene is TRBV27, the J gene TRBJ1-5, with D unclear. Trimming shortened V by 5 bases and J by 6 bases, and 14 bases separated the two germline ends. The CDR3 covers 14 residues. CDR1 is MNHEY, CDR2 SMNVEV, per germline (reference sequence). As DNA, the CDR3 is TGTGCCAGCAGTCTCCGGGGAGGGCTTCAGCCCCAGCATTTT. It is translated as CASSLRGGLQPQHF.

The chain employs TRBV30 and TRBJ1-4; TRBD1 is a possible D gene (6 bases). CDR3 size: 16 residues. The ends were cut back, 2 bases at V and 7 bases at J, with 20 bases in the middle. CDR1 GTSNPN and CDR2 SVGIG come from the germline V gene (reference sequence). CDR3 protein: CAWSLTRTDRGEKLFF. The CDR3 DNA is TGTGCCTGGAGTCTAACTCGGACAGACCGGGGTGAAAAACTGTTTTTT.

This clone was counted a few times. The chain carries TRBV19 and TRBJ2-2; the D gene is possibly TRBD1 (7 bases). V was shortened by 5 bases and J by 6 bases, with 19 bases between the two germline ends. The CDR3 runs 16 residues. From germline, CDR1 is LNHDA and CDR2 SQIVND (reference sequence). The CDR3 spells CASSLQGGRDPGELFF. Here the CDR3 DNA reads TGTGCCAGTAGTCTTCAGGGGGGAAGGGATCCCGGGGAGCTGTTTTTT. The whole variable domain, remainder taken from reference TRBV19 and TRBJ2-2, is DGGITQSPKYLFRKEGQNVTLSCEQNLNHDAMYWYRQDPGQGLRLIYYSQIVNDFQKGDIAEGYSVSREKKESFPLTVTSAQKNPTAFYLCASSLQGGRDPGELFFGEGSRLTVL.

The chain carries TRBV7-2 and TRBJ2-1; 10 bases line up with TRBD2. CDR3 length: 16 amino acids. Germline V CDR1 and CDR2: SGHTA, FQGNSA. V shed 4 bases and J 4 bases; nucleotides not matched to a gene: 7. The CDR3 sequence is CASSSSGGALYNEQFF. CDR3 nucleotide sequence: TGTGCCAGCAGCTCCAGCGGGGGGGCACTGTACAATGAGCAGTTCTTC.

CDR3 nucleotides: TGTGCCATCAGCGCCGGGACAGGGGGTGATAATCAGCCCCAGCATTTT. This sequence encodes CAISAGTGGDNQPQHF. J is TRBJ1-5 and V is TRBV10-3; 11 nucleotides agree with TRBD1. V shed 6 bases, J shed 4 bases, and the junction held 8 bases outside the gene matches. Germline V CDR1 and CDR2: ENHRY, SYGVKD. The CDR3 covers 16 residues.

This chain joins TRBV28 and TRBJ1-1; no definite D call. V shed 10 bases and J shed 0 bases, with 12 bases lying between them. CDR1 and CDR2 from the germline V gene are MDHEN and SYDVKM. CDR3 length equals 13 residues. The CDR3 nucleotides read TGTGCCACCACGGGGAACATGAACACTGAAGCTTTCTTT. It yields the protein CATTGNMNTEAFF.

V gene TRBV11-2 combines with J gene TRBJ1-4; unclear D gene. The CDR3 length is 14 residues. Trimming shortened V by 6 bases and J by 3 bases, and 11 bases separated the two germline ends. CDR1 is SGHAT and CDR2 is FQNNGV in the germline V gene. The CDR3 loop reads CASSIPGSNEKLFF. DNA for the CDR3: TGTGCCAGCAGTATTCCGGGATCTAATGAAAAACTGTTTTTT. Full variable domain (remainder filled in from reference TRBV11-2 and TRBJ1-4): EAGVAQSPRYKIIEKRQSVAFWCNPISGHATLYWYQQILGQGPKLLIQFQNNGVVDDSQLPKDRFSAERLKGVDSTLKIQPAKLEDSAVYLCASSIPGSNEKLFFGSGTQLSVL.

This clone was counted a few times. The CDR3 bases are TGCGCCAGCAGCCCCGCTGGGGGGTTACTATACAATGAGCAGTTCTTC. Translated, it gives CASSPAGGLLYNEQFF. This chain links TRBV4-1 with TRBJ2-1; the D gene is possibly TRBD2 (6 bases). This CDR3 contains 16 residues. V lost 4 bases and J 4 bases, leaving 17 bases between the germline ends. From germline, CDR1 is MGHRA and CDR2 YSYEKL.

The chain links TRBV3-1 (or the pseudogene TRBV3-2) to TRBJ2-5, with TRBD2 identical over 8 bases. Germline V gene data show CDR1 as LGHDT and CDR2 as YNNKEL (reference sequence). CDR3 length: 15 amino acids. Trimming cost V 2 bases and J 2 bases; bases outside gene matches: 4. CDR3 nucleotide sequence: TGTGCCAGCAGCCAATTAGCGGGGTGGCAAGAGACCCAGTACTTC. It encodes CASSQLAGWQETQYF.

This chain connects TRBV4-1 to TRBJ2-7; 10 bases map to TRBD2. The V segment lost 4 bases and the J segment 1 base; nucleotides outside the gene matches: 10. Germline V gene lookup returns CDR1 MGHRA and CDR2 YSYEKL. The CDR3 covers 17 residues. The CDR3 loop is CASSPRPLAGGSYEQYF. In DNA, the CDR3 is TGCGCCAGCAGCCCACGTCCCTTAGCGGGAGGTTCCTACGAGCAGTACTTC.

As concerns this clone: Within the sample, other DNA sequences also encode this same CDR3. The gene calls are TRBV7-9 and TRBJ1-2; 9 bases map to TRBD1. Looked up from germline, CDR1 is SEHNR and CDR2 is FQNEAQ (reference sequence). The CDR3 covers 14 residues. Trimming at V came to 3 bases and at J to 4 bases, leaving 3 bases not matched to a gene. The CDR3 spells CASSLGQGSYGYTF. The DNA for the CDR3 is TGTGCCAGCAGCTTGGGACAGGGATCCTATGGCTACACCTTC.

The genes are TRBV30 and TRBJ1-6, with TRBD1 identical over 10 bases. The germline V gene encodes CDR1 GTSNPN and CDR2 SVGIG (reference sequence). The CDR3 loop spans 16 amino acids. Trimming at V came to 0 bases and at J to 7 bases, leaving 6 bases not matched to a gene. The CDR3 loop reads CAWSVLGGQGNSPLHF. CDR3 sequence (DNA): TGTGCCTGGAGTGTATTAGGGGGACAGGGGAATTCACCCCTCCACTTT.

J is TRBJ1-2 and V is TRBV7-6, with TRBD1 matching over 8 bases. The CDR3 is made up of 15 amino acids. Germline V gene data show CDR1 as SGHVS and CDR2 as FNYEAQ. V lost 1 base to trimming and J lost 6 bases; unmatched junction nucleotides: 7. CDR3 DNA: TGTGCCAGCAGCTTAGATCAGACAGGGGTTAATGGCTACACCTTC. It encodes CASSLDQTGVNGYTF.

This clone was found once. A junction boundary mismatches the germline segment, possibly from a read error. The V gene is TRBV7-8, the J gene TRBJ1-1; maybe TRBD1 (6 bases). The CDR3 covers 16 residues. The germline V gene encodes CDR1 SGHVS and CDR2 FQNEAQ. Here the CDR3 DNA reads TGTGCCAGCAGCGACCAGGGACATCTCCAGAACTCTGAAGCTTTCTTT. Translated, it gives CASSDQGHLQNSEAFF.

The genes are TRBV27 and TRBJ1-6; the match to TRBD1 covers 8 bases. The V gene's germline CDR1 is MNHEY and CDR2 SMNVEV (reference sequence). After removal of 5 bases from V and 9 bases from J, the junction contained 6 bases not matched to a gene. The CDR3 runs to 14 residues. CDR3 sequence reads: CASSHRGSGSPLHF. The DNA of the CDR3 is TGTGCCAGCAGTCACAGGGGGAGTGGTTCACCCCTCCACTTT.

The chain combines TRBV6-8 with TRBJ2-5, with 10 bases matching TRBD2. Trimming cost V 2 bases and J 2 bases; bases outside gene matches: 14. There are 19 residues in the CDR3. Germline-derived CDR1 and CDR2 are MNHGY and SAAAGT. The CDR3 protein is CASSYPSGGPDESQETQYF. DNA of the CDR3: TGTGCCAGCAGTTACCCTAGCGGGGGACCAGATGAAAGTCAAGAGACCCAGTACTTC.

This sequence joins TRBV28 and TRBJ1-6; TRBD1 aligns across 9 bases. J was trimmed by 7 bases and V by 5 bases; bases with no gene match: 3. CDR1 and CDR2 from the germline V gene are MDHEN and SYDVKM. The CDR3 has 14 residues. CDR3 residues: CASSKGQGNSPLHF. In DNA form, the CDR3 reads TGTGCCAGCAGTAAAGGACAGGGGAATTCACCCCTCCACTTT.

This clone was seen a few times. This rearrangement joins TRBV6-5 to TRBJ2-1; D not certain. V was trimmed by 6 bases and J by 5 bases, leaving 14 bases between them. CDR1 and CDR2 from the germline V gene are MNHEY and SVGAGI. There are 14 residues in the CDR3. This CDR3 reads CASSLQLLNNEQFF. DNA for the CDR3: TGTGCCAGCAGCCTCCAACTACTGAACAATGAGCAGTTCTTC.

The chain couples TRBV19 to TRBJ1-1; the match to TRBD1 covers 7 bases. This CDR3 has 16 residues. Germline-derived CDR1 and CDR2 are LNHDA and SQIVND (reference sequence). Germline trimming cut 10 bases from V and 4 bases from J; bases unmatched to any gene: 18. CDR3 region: CATTQEATGFITEAFF. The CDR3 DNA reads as TGTGCCACCACCCAGGAAGCGACAGGGTTTATCACTGAAGCTTTCTTT.

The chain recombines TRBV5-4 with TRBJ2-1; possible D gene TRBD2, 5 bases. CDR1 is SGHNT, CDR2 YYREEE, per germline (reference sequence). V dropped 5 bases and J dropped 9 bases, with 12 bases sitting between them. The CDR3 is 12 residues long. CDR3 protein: CASRYPEGEQFF. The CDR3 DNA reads TGTGCCAGCAGATACCCCGAGGGTGAGCAGTTCTTC. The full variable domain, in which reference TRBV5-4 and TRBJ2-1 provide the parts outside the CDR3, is ETGVTQSPTHLIKTRGQQVTLRCSSQSGHNTVSWYQQALGQGPQFIFQYYREEENGRGNFPPRFSGLQFPNYSSELNVNALELDDSALYLCASRYPEGEQFFGPGTRLTVL.